The sequence of this TCR beta chain was determined in a study of CD8 T cells in ankylosing spondylitis (dated by TCRdb to about 2017). About the investigation overall: T cell receptor beta repertoires were profiled in healthy donors and ankylosing spondylitis patients so that disease-linked TCR variants could be found. The whole study cohort included 108 healthy donors and 20 to 25 ankylosing spondylitis patients. Peripheral blood was sampled, and synovial fluid was also collected from ankylosing spondylitis patients.

Broader findings and caveats from the paper: Some of the motif variants had been reported before in the synovial fluid and blood of reactive arthritis patients, a finding that suggests common disease-initiation mechanisms. Blood from ankylosing spondylitis patients appeared to be characterized by a TCR beta motif composed of about eight highly homologous amino acid variants. In peripheral blood, the disease-linked clones were found at relatively low frequencies and had a CD8+ phenotype. The disease-linked clones were reported as significantly enriched in matched synovial fluid samples from ankylosing spondylitis patients.

Concerning this clonotype itself: Its antigen specificity is not known. There are no base qualities to consult, and no much larger clone falls within one base.

The listed sequencing device is Illumina HiSeq 2500. Quantitative 5'-RACE with molecular barcodes was the method used to prepare the TCR beta libraries. Per the original workflow: To identify disease-linked TCR variants, a new computational method was used, one built on a probabilistic model of VDJ rearrangement. The public reads were quality trimmed at Q25 with fastp and then assembled into clones with MiXCR by TCRdb, keeping productive beta chains. Each entry is one CDR3 protein sequence, shown with its most common DNA and genes. The V and J calls follow TCRdb's processing rather than the paper's. This sample holds approximately 240,000 distinct CDR3 sequences; roughly a quarter were observed only once. Of the sample, roughly 0.6% falls within the top ten clones. Trimming costs V 5 bases and J 3 bases, and their ends lie 17 bases apart. Per the germline V gene (reference sequence), MNHEY is the CDR1 and SMNVEV is the CDR2. Spanning cysteine to phenylalanine, the CDR3 consists of 15 amino acids. Only the CDR3 DNA stays, 45 bases, in frame from base 1.

The specimen sequenced was blood, either unsorted or a sorted T cell fraction (not recorded which). This chain joins TRBV27 to TRBJ2-7, with a tentative D gene TRBD2 over 5 matching bases. The receptor was derived from a male donor with ankylosing spondylitis or in good health (not recorded which). The nucleotide sequence reads as follows: TGTGCCAGCAGTGCAACTAGAGGAAGGTTCTACGAGCAGTACTTC. Its coded protein is CASSATRGRFYEQYF.